The clone carrying this TCR beta chain was detected once. The sample is drawn from a study of blood T cell repertoires in COVID-19. On the study more broadly: Samples representing acute and convalescent COVID-19 were sourced from the United States, Italy and Spain.

Sequencing used immunoSEQ multiplex PCR; TCRdb keeps in-frame clones, though not all of them. The data show 650,000 to 800,000 clones, with 70% to 90% seen just once and under 0.3% held by the top ten. Per the germline V gene, CDR1 is LNHDA and CDR2 is SQIVND (reference sequence). V was clipped by 4 bases and J by 2 bases, with 15 bases between them. This CDR3 spans 16 amino acids. The TCR originated in a woman under 30 with acute or convalescent COVID-19. The sequenced sample consisted of peripheral blood. The chain carries TRBV19 and TRBJ2-1; possible D gene TRBD2, 6 bases. CDR3 sequence reads: CASSTGVGGPYNEQFF. The CDR3 nucleotides read TGTGCCAGTAGTACCGGGGTGGGAGGCCCCTACAATGAGCAGTTCTTC.